The entry below gives a single T cell receptor beta chain sequence along with its context. This clonotype was counted at least ten times. The antigen it recognizes is unknown. Nothing much larger sits one base from this clone, and base qualities are not available. TCR beta VDJ combination and CDR3 sequence profiling used genomic DNA as the template. An Illumina HiSeq 2000 was used for TCR repertoire sequencing. From the authors' description of their analysis: TRBV/TRBJ rearrangement plots, CDR3 size and DJ length profiles, and Simpson's diversity index were used to evaluate the repertoires. The most abundant DNA sequence in the deep sequencing data was defined as the immunodominant clone. CDR3 amino acid sequences were checked for sharing between subjects and were compared against published repertoires and the VDJdb database. TCRdb passed the public sequencing reads through fastp at Q25 and MiXCR, retaining productive beta sequences. CDR3 protein sequences are deduplicated, and each keeps its most common genes and DNA. What appears here as the V and J calls and clone size reflects TCRdb's work, not the paper's. Here the sample has about 180,000 distinct CDR3 sequences; around half occur a single time. Of the sample, 1.8% falls within the top ten clones.

This entry is derived from a study of CD8+CD57+ T cells in acquired aplastic anemia (dated 2018 in TCRdb). About the investigation overall: Extracted DNA from sorted CD4+ and CD8+ cells averaged about 3.4 ug, ranging from roughly 0.17 to 30 ug. CD8+CD57+ expansion was defined as a frequency above the mean frequency observed in healthy subjects.

Flow cytometry had shown CD8+CD57+ cell expansion in the patients selected for sequencing. All patients had severe acquired aplastic anemia diagnosed by International Study of Aplastic Anemia and Agranulocytosis and Camitta criteria. At the time blood was sampled, none of the patients had received any therapy. In the study, sorted CD4+ and CD8+ blood T cells from patients with severe aplastic anemia and from healthy subjects underwent deep sequencing of TCR repertoires. Patients were enrolled under clinicaltrials.gov protocols 00001620, 01623167, 00001397, 00071045, 00081523 and 00961064 in the USA. Ficoll-Paque density gradient centrifugation was used to isolate peripheral blood mononuclear cells. CD4+ and CD8+ T cells were sorted by FACS or magnetic beads before DNA extraction. General findings and caveats noted by the study authors: Fewer than 35 CD8+ CDR3 sequences were found to be shared between patients and controls, but these sequences appeared to be highly expressed in patients and within the immunodominant clones of the patients. CD8+ Simpson's diversity did not differ significantly between patients and healthy controls (P=0.060).

CDR1 and CDR2, per the germline V gene (reference sequence), are SEHNR and FQNEAQ. The junction shows trimming of 5 bases on V and 0 bases on J, plus 8 bases between the germline ends. The CDR3 measures 14 amino acids from cysteine to phenylalanine. The DNA shown is the 42-base CDR3, in frame from base 1. Sample: sorted CD4+, CD8+, or CD8+CD57+ T cells (not recorded which) from PBMCs. The V gene is TRBV7-9 and the J gene is TRBJ1-3, with an unclear D gene assignment. This sequence originates from a human donor with aplastic anemia. DNA sequence: TGTGCCAGCAGCCGGGTGAGCTCTGGAAACACCATATATTTT. Protein translation: CASSRVSSGNTIYF.